The entry that follows covers one T cell receptor (beta chain) sequence. The record originates from a study of blood T cell repertoires in COVID-19. About the research overall: T cells, B-cell-depleted T cells, or PBMCs provided the cDNA or gDNA that served as material.

Produced via immunoSEQ multiplex PCR; TCRdb's table is partial and in-frame only. The data hold around 40,000 clones, with roughly 90% observed a single time. Germline assignment: CDR1 LNHDA and CDR2 SQIVND (reference sequence). The CDR3 has 16 amino acids. V lost 3 bases to trimming and J lost 0 bases, with 11 bases between them. The chain combines TRBV19 with TRBJ2-2; a weak D match, TRBD1 (6 bases). The specimen sequenced was peripheral blood. The clonotype was recovered from a human donor in a cohort sampled during active COVID-19. CDR3 DNA: TGTGCCAGTAGTATGCTTGGGACACCGAACACCGGGGAGCTGTTTTTT. This gives the protein CASSMLGTPNTGELFF.